This passage covers 3 T cell receptor beta chains from one sample sequenced in a study of shared clonotypes between healthy human individuals. CD45RO-negative CD8 cells positively selected for CCR7 made up the naive population, which excluded terminally differentiated effector memory CD45RA+ cells. The repertoire was sequenced with immunoSEQ multiplex PCR; TCRdb's copy has only in-frame clones and lacks some. Of over 750,000 clones in the sample, around 96% were seen once. Sequencing used naive CD8+ T cells sorted from blood. These receptor sequences come from a man between 25 and 39 years old in good health.

CDR3 amino acids: CASSLEGQAEQYF. The DNA of the CDR3 is TGCGCCAGCAGCTTGGAGGGACAGGCCGAGCAGTACTTC. The genes are TRBV5-1 and TRBJ2-7; TRBD1 agrees at 8 bases. Germline V gene sequence: CDR1 SGHRS, CDR2 YFSETQ. The CDR3 runs to 13 residues. V trimming: 0 bases; J trimming: 6 bases; junction bases outside the gene matches: 2.

The chain has TRBV2 and TRBJ2-1; D gene unclear. V was pared by 6 bases and J by 5 bases, with 17 bases between. CDR1 is SNHLY and CDR2 is FYNNEI in the germline V gene. This CDR3 region has 15 residues. The CDR3 DNA sequence: TGTGCCAGCAGGATTAATTCGGCAGCTCACAATGAGCAGTTCTTC. Translated, it gives CASRINSAAHNEQFF.

The rearrangement links TRBV6-5 to TRBJ2-1, with 9 positions matching TRBD2. Germline V lookup: CDR1 MNHEY, CDR2 SVGAGI. V dropped 2 bases and J dropped 5; count of bases not matched to a gene: 7. CDR3 length: 16 residues. This chain's CDR3 is CASSYVTTSGNNEQFF. The CDR3 DNA follows: TGTGCCAGCAGTTACGTTACGACTAGCGGAAACAATGAGCAGTTCTTC.